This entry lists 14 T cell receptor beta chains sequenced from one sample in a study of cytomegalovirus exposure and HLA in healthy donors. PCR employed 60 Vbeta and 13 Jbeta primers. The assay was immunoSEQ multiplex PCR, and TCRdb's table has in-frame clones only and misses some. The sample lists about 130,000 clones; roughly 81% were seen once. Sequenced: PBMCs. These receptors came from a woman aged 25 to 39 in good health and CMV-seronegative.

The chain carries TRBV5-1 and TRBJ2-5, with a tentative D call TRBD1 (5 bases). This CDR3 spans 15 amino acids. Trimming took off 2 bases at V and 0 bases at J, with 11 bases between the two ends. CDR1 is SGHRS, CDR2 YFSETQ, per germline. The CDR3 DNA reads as TGCGCCAGCAGCTTCCAGGGATTGTACCAAGAGACCCAGTACTTC. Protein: CASSFQGLYQETQYF. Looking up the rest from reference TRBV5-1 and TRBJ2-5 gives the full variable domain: KAGVTQTPRYLIKTRGQQVTLSCSPISGHRSVSWYQQTPGQGLQFLFEYFSETQRNKGNFPGRFSGRQFSNSRSEMNVSTLELGDSALYLCASSFQGLYQETQYFGPGTRLLVL.

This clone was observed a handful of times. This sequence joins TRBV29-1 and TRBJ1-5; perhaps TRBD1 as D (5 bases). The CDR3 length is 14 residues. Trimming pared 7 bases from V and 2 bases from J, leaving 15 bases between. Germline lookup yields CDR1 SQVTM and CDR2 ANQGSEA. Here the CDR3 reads CSAIQGGGNQPQHF. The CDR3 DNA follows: TGCAGCGCAATCCAGGGAGGGGGCAATCAGCCCCAGCATTTT.

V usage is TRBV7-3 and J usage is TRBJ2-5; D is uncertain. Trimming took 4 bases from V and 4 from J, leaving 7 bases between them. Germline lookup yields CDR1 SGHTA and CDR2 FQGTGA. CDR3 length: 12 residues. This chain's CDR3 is CASSSTPETQYF. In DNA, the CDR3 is TGTGCCAGCAGCTCTACCCCAGAGACCCAGTACTTC.

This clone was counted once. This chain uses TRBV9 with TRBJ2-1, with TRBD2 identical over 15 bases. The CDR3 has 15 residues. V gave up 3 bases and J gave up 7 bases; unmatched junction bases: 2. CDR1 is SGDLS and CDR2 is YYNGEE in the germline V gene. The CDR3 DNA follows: TGTGCCAGCAGCGCCGGGACTAGCGGGGGGAATGAGCAGTTCTTC. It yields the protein CASSAGTSGGNEQFF.

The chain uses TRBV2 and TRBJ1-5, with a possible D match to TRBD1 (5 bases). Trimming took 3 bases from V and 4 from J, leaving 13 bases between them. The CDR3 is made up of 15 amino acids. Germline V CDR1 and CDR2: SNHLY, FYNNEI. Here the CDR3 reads CASSEWGRRNQPQHF. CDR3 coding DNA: TGTGCCAGCAGTGAGTGGGGCAGGCGGAATCAGCCCCAGCATTTT.

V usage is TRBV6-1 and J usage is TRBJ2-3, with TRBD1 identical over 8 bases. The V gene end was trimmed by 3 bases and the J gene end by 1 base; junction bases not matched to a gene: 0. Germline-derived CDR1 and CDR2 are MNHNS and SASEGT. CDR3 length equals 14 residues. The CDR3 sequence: CASSEGQGTDTQYF. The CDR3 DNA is TGTGCCAGCAGTGAGGGACAGGGCACAGATACGCAGTATTTT.

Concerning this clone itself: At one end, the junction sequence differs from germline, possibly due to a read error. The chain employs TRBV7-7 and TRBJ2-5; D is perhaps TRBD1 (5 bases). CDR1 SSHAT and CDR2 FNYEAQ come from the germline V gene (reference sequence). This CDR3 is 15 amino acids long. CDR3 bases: TGTGCTAGCAGCTTAGTTCAGGGAAGGGTGGAGACCCAGTACTTC. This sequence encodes CASSLVQGRVETQYF.

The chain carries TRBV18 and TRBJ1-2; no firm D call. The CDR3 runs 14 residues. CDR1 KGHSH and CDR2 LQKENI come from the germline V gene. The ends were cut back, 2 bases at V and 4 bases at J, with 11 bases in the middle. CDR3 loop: CASSPGEGGYGYTF. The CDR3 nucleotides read TGTGCCAGCTCACCAGGGGAGGGAGGCTATGGCTACACCTTC.

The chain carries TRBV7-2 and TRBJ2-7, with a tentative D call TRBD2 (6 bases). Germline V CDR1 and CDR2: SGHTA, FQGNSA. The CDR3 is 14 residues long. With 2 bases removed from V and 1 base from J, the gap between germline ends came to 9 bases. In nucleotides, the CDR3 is TGTGCCAGCAGCTTACTTGGAGGGTCCTACGAGCAGTACTTC. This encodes CASSLLGGSYEQYF.

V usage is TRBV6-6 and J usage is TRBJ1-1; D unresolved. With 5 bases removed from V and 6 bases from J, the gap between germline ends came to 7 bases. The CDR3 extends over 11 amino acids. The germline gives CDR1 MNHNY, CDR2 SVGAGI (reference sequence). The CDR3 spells CASSHISEAFF. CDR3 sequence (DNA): TGTGCCAGCAGTCACATATCTGAAGCTTTCTTT.

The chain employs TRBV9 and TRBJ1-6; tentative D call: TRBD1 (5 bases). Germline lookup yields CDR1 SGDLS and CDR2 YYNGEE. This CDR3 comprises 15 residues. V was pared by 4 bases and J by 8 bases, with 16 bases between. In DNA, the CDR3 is TGTGCCAGCAGCTCCTCGGGGGGAACCTATTCACCCCTCCACTTT. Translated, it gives CASSSSGGTYSPLHF.

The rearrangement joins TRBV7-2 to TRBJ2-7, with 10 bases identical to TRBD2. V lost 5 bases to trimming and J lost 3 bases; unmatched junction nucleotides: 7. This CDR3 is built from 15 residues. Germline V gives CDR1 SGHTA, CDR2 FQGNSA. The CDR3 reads CASSTGTSALYEQYF. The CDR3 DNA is TGTGCCAGCAGCACGGGGACTAGCGCGCTCTACGAGCAGTACTTC.

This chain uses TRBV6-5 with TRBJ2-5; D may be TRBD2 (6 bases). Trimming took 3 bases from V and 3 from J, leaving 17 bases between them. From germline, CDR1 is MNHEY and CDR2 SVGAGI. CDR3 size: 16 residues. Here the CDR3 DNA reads TGTGCCAGCAGTTATGCGACTAGACGGGGGAAAGAGACCCAGTACTTC. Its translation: CASSYATRRGKETQYF.

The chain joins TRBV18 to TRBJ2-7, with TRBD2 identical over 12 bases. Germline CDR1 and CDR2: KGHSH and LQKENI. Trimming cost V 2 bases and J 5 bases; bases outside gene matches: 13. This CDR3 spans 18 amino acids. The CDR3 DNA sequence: TGTGCCAGCTCACCAATGGCCAGGGGGCTAGCGGGAGGGAACGAGCAGTACTTC. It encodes CASSPMARGLAGGNEQYF.